Below are 27 T cell receptor beta chains sequenced from a single sample in a study of cytomegalovirus exposure and HLA in healthy donors. The PCR made use of 60 Vbeta and 13 Jbeta primers. Profiling relied on immunoSEQ multiplex PCR, and the TCRdb table lists in-frame clones only, not all of them. The sample lists around 120,000 clones; roughly 80% were seen once. Input material: PBMCs. These receptors were obtained from a man aged 50 to 60 in good health and CMV-seronegative.

The rearrangement joins TRBV6-1 to TRBJ1-2; a possible D gene is TRBD1 (6 bases). V dropped 4 bases and J dropped 10 bases, with 16 bases sitting between them. CDR3 length: 13 residues. CDR1 MNHNS and CDR2 SASEGT come from the germline V gene. Written as DNA, the CDR3 is TGTGCCAGCAGTGCGGCAGGGGAAGTGGTCTACACCTTC. Residues: CASSAAGEVVYTF.

This chain joins TRBV18 and TRBJ2-5; TRBD2 matches 8 bases. The CDR3 extends over 16 amino acids. Germline CDR1 KGHSH, CDR2 LQKENI. The V gene end was trimmed by 4 bases and the J gene end by 4 bases; junction bases not matched to a gene: 11. CDR3 region: CASSLPPGLVTETQYF. The CDR3 nucleotides are TGTGCCAGCTCACTACCACCGGGACTAGTTACAGAGACCCAGTACTTC.

This clone was detected once. This chain connects TRBV7-2 to TRBJ2-7; possibly TRBD2 for D (5 bases). The V and J ends lost 0 bases and 3 bases respectively, with 12 bases between them. The CDR3 consists of 15 residues. Germline values: CDR1 SGHTA, CDR2 FQGNSA. The CDR3 loop reads CASSLAQGRIYEQYF. The CDR3 region has the DNA TGTGCCAGCAGCTTAGCGCAAGGGAGAATCTACGAGCAGTACTTC.

The V gene is TRBV29-1, the J gene TRBJ1-1, with a weak D call TRBD1 (6 bases). Germline V gene data show CDR1 as SQVTM and CDR2 as ANQGSEA. This CDR3 has 13 amino acids. V was clipped by 6 bases and J by 1 base, with 12 bases between them. The CDR3 bases are TGCAGCGTGGCCAGGGGTGGGAACACTGAAGCTTTCTTT. It translates to CSVARGGNTEAFF.

J is TRBJ1-1 and V is TRBV5-4; TRBD1 matches 7 bases. The CDR3 covers 15 residues. Germline V gives CDR1 SGHNT, CDR2 YYREEE (reference sequence). The V and J ends lost 4 bases and 1 base, in that order; junction bases with no gene match: 7. The CDR3 nucleotides read TGTGCCAGCAGCCTCGGGAGGGGGCAGAACACTGAAGCTTTCTTT. It codes for CASSLGRGQNTEAFF. Full variable domain (missing parts from reference TRBV5-4 and TRBJ1-1): ETGVTQSPTHLIKTRGQQVTLRCSSQSGHNTVSWYQQALGQGPQFIFQYYREEENGRGNFPPRFSGLQFPNYSSELNVNALELDDSALYLCASSLGRGQNTEAFFGQGTRLTVV.

The chain has TRBV11-2 and TRBJ1-1, with TRBD1 matching over 8 bases. The length of the CDR3 is 15 residues. Germline V CDR1 and CDR2: SGHAT, FQNNGV. V shed 3 bases and J 0 bases; nucleotides not matched to a gene: 3. The CDR3 region is CASSLGTGMNTEAFF. In DNA, the CDR3 is TGTGCCAGCAGCTTGGGGACAGGAATGAACACTGAAGCTTTCTTT.

The DNA of the CDR3 is TGCGCCAGCAGCTTTGAGCGGAGCACAGATACGCAGTATTTT. This codes for CASSFERSTDTQYF. The chain couples TRBV5-1 to TRBJ2-3; TRBD2 might be the D (5 bases). Germline CDR1 reads SGHRS; CDR2 reads YFSETQ. The CDR3 has 14 residues. V was clipped by 2 bases and J by 0 bases, with 7 bases between them.

V and J are TRBV7-2 and TRBJ2-7; D may be TRBD2 (5 bases). Per germline, CDR1 SGHTA and CDR2 FQGNSA. The ends were cut back, 0 bases at V and 7 bases at J, with 10 bases in the middle. The CDR3 is 13 amino acids. CDR3 amino acids: CASSLAPRREQYF. The CDR3 nucleotides read TGTGCCAGCAGCTTAGCCCCGCGGAGGGAGCAGTACTTC.

This chain's CDR3 is CASSSGQGSNQPQHF. The CDR3 DNA is TGTGCCAGCAGCTCGGGACAGGGCAGCAATCAGCCCCAGCATTTT. The rearrangement links TRBV11-2 to TRBJ1-5; 9 positions agree with TRBD1. The V and J ends lost 4 bases and 1 base, in that order; junction bases with no gene match: 2. The CDR3 length is 15 residues. CDR1 and CDR2 from the germline V gene are SGHAT and FQNNGV.

The genes are TRBV30 and TRBJ1-1, with D perhaps matching TRBD1 (6 bases). V gave up 3 bases and J gave up 0 bases, with 8 bases separating them. This CDR3 has 13 amino acids. Germline V gives CDR1 GTSNPN, CDR2 SVGIG (reference sequence). The chain's CDR3 is CAWRDSVNTEAFF. CDR3 sequence (DNA): TGTGCCTGGAGGGACAGTGTGAACACTGAAGCTTTCTTT.

The rearrangement links TRBV4-1 to TRBJ1-4; D uncertain. CDR1 is MGHRA and CDR2 is YSYEKL in the germline V gene. The CDR3 has 13 amino acids. The V gene lost 3 bases and the J gene lost 7 bases, with 9 bases spanning the gap. The CDR3 loop reads CASSQGLGEKLFF. The CDR3 DNA sequence: TGCGCCAGCAGCCAGGGCTTGGGTGAAAAACTGTTTTTT.

This chain's CDR3 is CASSGGTANFANEKLFF. CDR3 sequence (DNA): TGTGCCAGCAGCGGGGGGACAGCCAATTTTGCTAATGAAAAACTGTTTTTT. V is TRBV5-6 and J is TRBJ1-4; 7 nucleotides line up with TRBD1. CDR1 and CDR2 (germline): SGHDT, YYEEEE. This CDR3 spans 17 amino acids. V lost 4 bases, J lost 3 bases, and 12 bases stayed unmatched.

The J gene is TRBJ2-7, the V gene TRBV28; possibly TRBD1 for D (7 bases). This CDR3 is built from 15 residues. Trimming cost V 2 bases and J 2 bases, with 13 bases left between them. CDR1 MDHEN and CDR2 SYDVKM come from the germline V gene. This chain's CDR3 is CASSLRGDRAYEQYF. The CDR3 DNA reads TGTGCCAGCAGTTTAAGGGGGGACAGAGCCTACGAGCAGTACTTC.

J is TRBJ2-2 and V is TRBV28; 9 bases agree with TRBD1. After removal of 3 bases from V and 7 bases from J, the junction contained 9 bases not matched to a gene. From germline, CDR1 is MDHEN and CDR2 SYDVKM. This CDR3 has 16 amino acids. CDR3 DNA sequence: TGTGCCAGCAGTTTCCCCGGGACAGGGAGAGACGGGGAGCTGTTTTTT. Translating it yields CASSFPGTGRDGELFF.

V and J are TRBV11-2 and TRBJ1-1; TRBD1 agrees at 7 bases. CDR1 is SGHAT and CDR2 is FQNNGV in the germline V gene. V lost 5 bases, J lost 3 bases, and 9 bases stayed unmatched. The CDR3 spans 15 residues. This CDR3 is CASSINRGFDTEAFF. CDR3 coding DNA: TGTGCCAGCAGCATAAACAGGGGTTTTGACACTGAAGCTTTCTTT.

The chain links TRBV5-1 to TRBJ2-5, with TRBD2 identical over 7 bases. Germline trimming cut 1 base from V and 3 bases from J; bases unmatched to any gene: 3. Germline values: CDR1 SGHRS, CDR2 YFSETQ. This CDR3 spans 14 amino acids. CDR3 loop: CASSLQGREETQYF. CDR3 DNA sequence: TGCGCCAGCAGCTTGCAAGGGAGGGAAGAGACCCAGTACTTC.

The CDR3 loop reads CASSQDWGARDYEQYF. DNA of the CDR3: TGCGCCAGCAGCCAAGATTGGGGCGCTAGGGACTACGAGCAGTACTTC. The gene calls are TRBV4-3 and TRBJ2-7, with D perhaps matching TRBD1 (5 bases). Germline loops: CDR1 LGHNA, CDR2 YSLEER. The CDR3 totals 16 residues. The V gene lost 0 bases and the J gene lost 3 bases, with 15 bases spanning the gap.

The chain is built from TRBV5-4 and TRBJ2-1; maybe TRBD1 (5 bases). Between the trimmed V and J ends, which lost 4 bases and 7 bases, there was a span of 15 bases. Germline lookup yields CDR1 SGHNT and CDR2 YYREEE (reference sequence). The CDR3 is 14 residues long. CDR3 bases: TGTGCCAGCAGCAGGGGCCCCGCTTTGAATGAGCAGTTCTTC. Amino acid sequence: CASSRGPALNEQFF.

This chain joins TRBV6-1 and TRBJ1-4; D is ambiguous. The CDR3 length is 14 residues. With 3 bases removed from V and 11 bases from J, the gap between germline ends came to 16 bases. Germline CDR1 MNHNS, CDR2 SASEGT. CDR3 sequence: CASSDPGRFEKLFF. For the CDR3, the DNA is TGTGCCAGCAGTGATCCGGGTCGGTTTGAGAAACTGTTTTTT.

The rearrangement links TRBV18 to TRBJ2-3; TRBD2 matches at 7 bases. Trimming at V came to 8 bases and at J to 1 base, leaving 9 bases not matched to a gene. Germline V CDR1 and CDR2: KGHSH, LQKENI. The CDR3 is 15 residues long. The CDR3 sequence: CASTPLRERTDTQYF. CDR3 in DNA: TGTGCCAGCACCCCTCTGCGGGAGCGCACAGATACGCAGTATTTT.

This clone was seen only a few times. The gene calls are TRBV6-5 and TRBJ1-1; D ambiguous. Germline CDR1 reads MNHEY; CDR2 reads SVGAGI. The CDR3 runs to 14 residues. Trimming took 4 bases from V and 2 from J, leaving 11 bases between them. CDR3 bases: TGTGCCAGCAGTTGGGGAGGGTTAAACACTGAAGCTTTCTTT. Protein: CASSWGGLNTEAFF.

The V and J genes are TRBV7-2 and TRBJ1-2; perhaps TRBD1 as D (5 bases). V gave up 1 base and J gave up 2 bases, with 14 bases separating them. Germline V gives CDR1 SGHTA, CDR2 FQGNSA. The CDR3 is 16 amino acids. The CDR3, as DNA: TGTGCCAGCAGCTTAGGAGGAGATGGGGCGAACTATGGCTACACCTTC. It encodes CASSLGGDGANYGYTF.

The chain recombines TRBV10-3 with TRBJ1-1, with a weak D call TRBD1 (6 bases). V lost 1 base and J lost 3, with 27 bases in between. CDR1 ENHRY and CDR2 SYGVKD come from the germline V gene. This CDR3 region has 20 residues. The DNA for the CDR3 is TGTGCCATCAGTGAGTGGACTGACGGCGAGGTTGGGGGCCCCTACACTGAAGCTTTCTTT. Its protein is CAISEWTDGEVGGPYTEAFF.

This clone was detected only a few times. The genes are TRBV6-6 and TRBJ1-1; D is unclear. Trimming pared 2 bases from V and 4 bases from J, leaving 11 bases between. CDR1 and CDR2 (germline): MNHNY, SVGAGI (reference sequence). The CDR3 totals 14 residues. The CDR3 region is CASSYPGLGTEAFF. DNA for the CDR3: TGTGCCAGCAGTTACCCAGGACTTGGCACTGAAGCTTTCTTT.

Here the CDR3 DNA reads TGTGCCAGCAGTCCCCTAGCCCGGGGACAGAACACTGAAGCTTTCTTT. Translated: CASSPLARGQNTEAFF. The chain couples TRBV28 to TRBJ1-1; perhaps TRBD1 as D (6 bases). This CDR3 comprises 16 residues. With 5 bases removed from V and 1 base from J, the gap between germline ends came to 17 bases. Germline V gene lookup returns CDR1 MDHEN and CDR2 SYDVKM. Full variable domain (remainder filled in from reference TRBV28 and TRBJ1-1): DVKVTQSSRYLVKRTGEKVFLECVQDMDHENMFWYRQDPGLGLRLIYFSYDVKMKEKGDIPEGYSVSREKKERFSLILESASTNQTSMYLCASSPLARGQNTEAFFGQGTRLTVV.

The rearrangement joins TRBV5-8 to TRBJ1-1; D gene ambiguous. Trimming cost V 1 base and J 2 bases, with 6 bases left between them. CDR1 is SGHTS and CDR2 is YDEGEE in the germline V gene. The CDR3 has 13 amino acids. The CDR3: CASSLTDNTEAFF. Written as DNA, the CDR3 is TGTGCCAGCAGCTTGACAGATAACACTGAAGCTTTCTTT.

This clone was observed a few times. J is TRBJ2-2 and V is TRBV19; tentatively, D is TRBD1 (6 bases). CDR3 length: 14 residues. Germline V lookup: CDR1 LNHDA, CDR2 SQIVND (reference sequence). Between the trimmed V and J ends, which lost 3 bases and 6 bases, there was a span of 11 bases. The CDR3 DNA sequence: TGTGCCAGTAGTATCGACAGGTGGGCCGGGGAGCTGTTTTTT. It yields the protein CASSIDRWAGELFF. The whole variable domain, remainder taken from reference TRBV19 and TRBJ2-2, is DGGITQSPKYLFRKEGQNVTLSCEQNLNHDAMYWYRQDPGQGLRLIYYSQIVNDFQKGDIAEGYSVSREKKESFPLTVTSAQKNPTAFYLCASSIDRWAGELFFGEGSRLTVL.